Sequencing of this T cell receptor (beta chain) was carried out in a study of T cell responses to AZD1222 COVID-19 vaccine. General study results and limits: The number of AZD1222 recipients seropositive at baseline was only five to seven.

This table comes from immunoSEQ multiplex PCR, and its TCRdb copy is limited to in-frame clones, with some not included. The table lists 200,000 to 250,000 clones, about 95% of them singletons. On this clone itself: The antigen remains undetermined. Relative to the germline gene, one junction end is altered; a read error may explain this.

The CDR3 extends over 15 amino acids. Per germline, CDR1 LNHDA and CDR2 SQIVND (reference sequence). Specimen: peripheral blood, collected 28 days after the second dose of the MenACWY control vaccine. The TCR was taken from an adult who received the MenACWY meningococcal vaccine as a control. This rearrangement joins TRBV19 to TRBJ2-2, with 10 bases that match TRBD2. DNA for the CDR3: TGTGCCAGTATTAGGGGACTAGCGAACCCCGGGGAGCTGTTTTTT. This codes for CASIRGLANPGELFF.